This is a list of T cell receptor beta chains from one sample in a study of human T cells and chemical hapten exposure. TCRdb re-analysed the RACE reads in MiXCR, keeping a single row per CDR3 protein. The repertoire holds around 71,000 distinct CDR3 sequences, with about 9.1% as singletons. Sequences were derived from whole blood, sampled in connection with sensitization to the hapten diphenylcyclopropenone (DPC). The receptors come from a woman in her thirties or forties with alopecia areata. Some clones in this sample may be carry-over from other donors' samples. Both conserved end residues are part of each CDR3. D genes are given only for firm matches. Expanded clones get a size class; other rows say once, few or many, or leave the size out.

V gene	D gene	J gene	clone size	CDR3 DNA	CDR3 protein
TRBV6-5	.	TRBJ1-5	few	TGTGCCAGCAGTTACTCACACCCTCTGGTTTCCAATCAGCCCCAGCATTTT	CASSYSHPLVSNQPQHF
TRBV6-2/TRBV6-3	TRBD1	TRBJ2-7	many	TGTGCCAGCAGAATATACAGGGGCGAGCAGTACTTC	CASRIYRGEQYF
TRBV24-1	TRBD1	TRBJ2-1	.	TGTGCCACCAGTGGACAGGGGATTTTGAATGAGCAGTTCTTC	CATSGQGILNEQFF
TRBV11-3	TRBD1	TRBJ1-6	few	TGTGCCAGCAGCTTGGACAGGAATCTAGACTCACCCCTCCACTTT	CASSLDRNLDSPLHF
TRBV7-9	TRBD2	TRBJ2-5	many	TGTGCCAGCAGCTCGCTCGAAGCGGGGTCTCAAGAGACCCAGTACTTC	CASSSLEAGSQETQYF
TRBV20-1	.	TRBJ1-4	many	TGCAGTGCTAGAGATATGGGACACAAGAATGAAAAACTGTTTTTT	CSARDMGHKNEKLFF
TRBV6-2/TRBV6-3	TRBD1	TRBJ2-1	few	TGTGCCAGCAGTTACCGCCCGGGACAGGGGGGAAGGGAGGCGCAGTTCTTC	CASSYRPGQGGREAQFF
TRBV29-1	.	TRBJ2-3	.	TGCAGCGTTGATCTGGCGGGCCCACTCACAGATACGCAGTATTTT	CSVDLAGPLTDTQYF
TRBV12-3/TRBV12-4	.	TRBJ1-2	many	TGTGCCAGCAGTTTAATTGGAAGAGGGACTGGCTACACCTTC	CASSLIGRGTGYTF
TRBV2	.	TRBJ2-2	many	TGTGCCAGCAGTCACGCTTGGCGGGTGAATTCTCCCGGGGAGCTGTTTTTT	CASSHAWRVNSPGELFF
TRBV29-1	TRBD2	TRBJ2-3	many	TGCAGCGTTGCCAAGACTAGCGGCACTAAGGATACGCAGTATTTT	CSVAKTSGTKDTQYF
TRBV7-8	.	TRBJ1-1	few	TGTGCCAGCAGCTTAGTGAGCGGGGGCATGAACACTGAAGCTTTCTTT	CASSLVSGGMNTEAFF
TRBV28	.	TRBJ1-5	few	TGTGCCAGCCACAGGTCCCACAGCAATCAGCCCCAGCATTTT	CASHRSHSNQPQHF
TRBV7-2	.	TRBJ2-4	many	TGTGCCAGCAGCTTTGACAGGAGGTTAGCCAAAAACATTCAGTACTTC	CASSFDRRLAKNIQYF
TRBV7-2	TRBD2	TRBJ2-5	many	TGTGCCAGCAGCTTGCAGGCGGGGGGGCTGGAGACCCAGTACTTC	CASSLQAGGLETQYF
TRBV5-1	TRBD1	TRBJ2-3	many	TGCGCCAGCAGCCCGGGTCGGGACAGGCGCACAGATACGCAGTATTTT	CASSPGRDRRTDTQYF
TRBV27	TRBD2	TRBJ2-3	.	TGTGCCAGCAGTATATCTTTAGCGGGGGGGCCGCAGTATTTT	CASSISLAGGPQYF
TRBV18	.	TRBJ2-3	few	TGTGCCAGCTCACCACCGGTTGGGGGAATCACAGATACGCAGTATTTT	CASSPPVGGITDTQYF
TRBV27	.	TRBJ1-3	.	TGTGCCAGCAGTTACCAGGGGACCTCTGGAAACACCATATATTTT	CASSYQGTSGNTIYF
TRBV6-2/TRBV6-3	.	TRBJ2-7	.	TGTGCCAGCAGCAGAGGAGCAGGATCCGAGCAGTACTTC	CASSRGAGSEQYF
TRBV5-4	.	TRBJ2-5	few	TGTGCCAGCGGGAGAGGACAGTCCCTTTTCGGGACCCAGTACTTC	CASGRGQSLFGTQYF
TRBV2	TRBD2	TRBJ2-3	.	TGTGCCAGCAAAGACTCAGCGGGGGCCGCAGATACGCAGTATTTT	CASKDSAGAADTQYF
TRBV4-2	.	TRBJ1-3	.	TGTGCCAGCAGCCAAGTAGGGACTGGAAACACCATATATTTT	CASSQVGTGNTIYF
TRBV12-3/TRBV12-4	TRBD2	TRBJ2-5	few	TGTGCCAGCAGTTCCACTCCTTCGGGACTAGCAGAGACCCAGTACTTC	CASSSTPSGLAETQYF
TRBV30	TRBD2	TRBJ2-3	many	TGTGCCTGGAGTGTACAGCGGGGGGGAGATACGCAGTATTTT	CAWSVQRGGDTQYF
TRBV9	.	TRBJ2-1	.	TGTGCCAGCAGCCCAAACTCCTACAATGAGCAGTTCTTC	CASSPNSYNEQFF
TRBV3-1	TRBD1	TRBJ2-7	many	TGTGCCAGCAGCCTACCCGGGACAGGGGATGATGAGCAGTACTTC	CASSLPGTGDDEQYF
TRBV7-7	TRBD1	TRBJ2-1	few	TGTGCTAGCAGCCTGACAGGGGTCAATGAGCAGTTCTTC	CASSLTGVNEQFF
TRBV18	.	TRBJ2-7	.	TGTGCCAGCTCACCGGACCCACGAAGCGAGCAGTACTTC	CASSPDPRSEQYF
TRBV4-3	TRBD1	TRBJ2-6	many	TGCGCCAGCAGCCAGGACAGGTACTCTGGGGCCAACGTCCTGACTTTC	CASSQDRYSGANVLTF
TRBV4-2	TRBD1	TRBJ1-4	few	TGTGCCAGCAGCCAAAGTTCACTACAGGGGTCGCGTGAAAAACTGTTTTTT	CASSQSSLQGSREKLFF
TRBV5-4	TRBD2	TRBJ2-3	many	TGTGCCAGCAGCTTCCTGAGCGGGGGGCCTTCAGCGGATACGCAGTATTTT	CASSFLSGGPSADTQYF
TRBV4-1	TRBD1	TRBJ1-2	many	TGCGCCAGCAGGACACAGGGGACTAACTATGGCTACACCTTC	CASRTQGTNYGYTF
TRBV9	TRBD1	TRBJ1-1	.	TGTGCCAGCGGCGGACAGGGGGCTGAAGCTTTCTTT	CASGGQGAEAFF
TRBV25-1	TRBD1	TRBJ1-1	many	TGTGCCAGCAGGGGGGACAGCCTTGAAGCTTTCTTT	CASRGDSLEAFF
TRBV6-6	TRBD1	TRBJ1-1	many	TGTGCCAGCAGTCCTGAAACGACAGGGGGCACTGAAGCTTTCTTT	CASSPETTGGTEAFF
TRBV7-9	TRBD2	TRBJ2-1	many	TGTGCCAGCAGCTTAGTAGGGACTAGCGGGGGGGCCGATGAGCAGTTCTTC	CASSLVGTSGGADEQFF
TRBV12-3/TRBV12-4	TRBD1	TRBJ1-3	many	TGTGCCAGCAGTTCTACAGGGGAGAGCTCTGGAAACACCATATATTTT	CASSSTGESSGNTIYF
TRBV19	.	TRBJ1-3	few	TGTGCCAGTAGAGACGGCGGGCCTGGAAACACCATATATTTT	CASRDGGPGNTIYF
TRBV28	TRBD2	TRBJ2-3	.	TGTGCCAGCAGTCTGACTAGCGGGGGGGCCGTAGATACGCAGTATTTT	CASSLTSGGAVDTQYF
TRBV30	.	TRBJ1-4	many	TGTGCCTGGAACGCTGCTGATGAAAAACTGTTTTTT	CAWNAADEKLFF
TRBV10-2	.	TRBJ2-1	many	TGCGCCAGCAGTGAGTTCCGGGGTTCCAAAAATGAGCAGTTCTTC	CASSEFRGSKNEQFF
TRBV27	.	TRBJ1-5	many	TGTGCCAGCAGTTCTCACAGGCCTGGCAATCAGCCCCAGCATTTT	CASSSHRPGNQPQHF
TRBV4-3	TRBD1	TRBJ1-6	.	TGCGCCAGCAGCCAAGAGCCGGCGTTAGCGGACAGGGGGTATTCATCCCTCCACTTT	CASSQEPALADRGYSSLHF
TRBV4-2	.	TRBJ1-1	.	TGTGCCACCCGGGGGTTGTCGGGGCTGAACACTGAAGCTTTCTTT	CATRGLSGLNTEAFF